This TCR beta chain originates from a study of T cell repertoires in cytomegalovirus infection. About the study: As its CMV epitopes, the study selected recently identified HLA-C-restricted and well-studied HLA-B-restricted targets. General study findings and limits: Ex vivo responses were dominated by HLA-C-restricted CMV-specific TCR beta clonotypes.

One entry per CDR3 protein results from TCRdb running MiXCR on the reads. The sample has approximately 390,000 distinct CDR3 sequences, roughly 34% seen once. Germline V gives CDR1 MNHNY, CDR2 SVGAGI (reference sequence). The germline V and J ends were trimmed by 4 bases and 8 bases, with 6 bases remaining between them. This CDR3 has 11 residues. This clonotype was seen a few times. Its antigen is unknown. Sequencing used cultured PBMCs, obtained from culture after CMV antigen stimulation. The receptor was derived from a human donor in good health (CMV status not recorded). Some clones in this sample may be carry-over from other donors' samples. The gene calls are TRBV6-6 and TRBJ2-1; D is possibly TRBD2 (5 bases). The CDR3 region has the DNA TGTGCCAGCAGTTCCGGGGATGAGCAGTTCTTC. Protein sequence: CASSSGDEQFF.